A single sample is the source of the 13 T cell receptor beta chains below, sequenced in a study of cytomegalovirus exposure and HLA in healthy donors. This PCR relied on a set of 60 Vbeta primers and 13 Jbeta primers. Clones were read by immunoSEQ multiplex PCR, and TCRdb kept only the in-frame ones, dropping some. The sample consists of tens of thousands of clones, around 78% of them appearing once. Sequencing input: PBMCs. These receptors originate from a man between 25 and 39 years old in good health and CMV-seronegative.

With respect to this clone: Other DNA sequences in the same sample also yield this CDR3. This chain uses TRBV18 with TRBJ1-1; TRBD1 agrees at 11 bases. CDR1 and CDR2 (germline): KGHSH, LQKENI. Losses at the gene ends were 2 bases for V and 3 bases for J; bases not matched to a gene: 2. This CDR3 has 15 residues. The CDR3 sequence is CASSPGTGGDTEAFF. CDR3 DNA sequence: TGTGCCAGCTCACCAGGGACAGGGGGAGACACTGAAGCTTTCTTT.

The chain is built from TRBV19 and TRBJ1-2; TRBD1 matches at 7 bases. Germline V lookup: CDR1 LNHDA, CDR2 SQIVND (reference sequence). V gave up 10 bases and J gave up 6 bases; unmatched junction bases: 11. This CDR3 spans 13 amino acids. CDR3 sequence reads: CATKQGRSDGYTF. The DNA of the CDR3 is TGTGCCACCAAACAGGGGCGTAGTGATGGCTACACCTTC.

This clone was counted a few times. The CDR3 nucleotides read TGTGCCATCAGTAAATACACGGACAGGGCCTGGAGGATGAACACTGAAGCTTTCTTT. Translating it yields CAISKYTDRAWRMNTEAFF. The chain carries TRBV10-3 and TRBJ1-1; 8 bases are a match to TRBD1. J was trimmed by 0 bases and V by 5 bases; bases with no gene match: 17. CDR1 ENHRY and CDR2 SYGVKD come from the germline V gene. The CDR3 consists of 19 residues.

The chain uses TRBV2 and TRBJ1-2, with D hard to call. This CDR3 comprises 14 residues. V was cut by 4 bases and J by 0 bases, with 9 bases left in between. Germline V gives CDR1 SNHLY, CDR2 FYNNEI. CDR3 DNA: TGTGCCAGCAGTGTGGGCAGAACTAACTATGGCTACACCTTC. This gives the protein CASSVGRTNYGYTF.

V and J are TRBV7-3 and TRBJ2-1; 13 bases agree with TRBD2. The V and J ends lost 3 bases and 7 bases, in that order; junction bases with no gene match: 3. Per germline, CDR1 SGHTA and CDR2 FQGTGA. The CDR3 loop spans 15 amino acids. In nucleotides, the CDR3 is TGTGCCAGCAGCTTGACTAGCGGGGGGTGGAATGAGCAGTTCTTC. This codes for CASSLTSGGWNEQFF.

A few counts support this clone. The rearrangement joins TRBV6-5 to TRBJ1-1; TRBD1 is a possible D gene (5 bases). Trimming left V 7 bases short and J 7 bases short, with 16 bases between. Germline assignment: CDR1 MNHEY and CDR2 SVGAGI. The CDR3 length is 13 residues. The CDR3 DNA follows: TGTGCCAGCAAGATTACAGGTACCAGTGAAGCTTTCTTT. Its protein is CASKITGTSEAFF.

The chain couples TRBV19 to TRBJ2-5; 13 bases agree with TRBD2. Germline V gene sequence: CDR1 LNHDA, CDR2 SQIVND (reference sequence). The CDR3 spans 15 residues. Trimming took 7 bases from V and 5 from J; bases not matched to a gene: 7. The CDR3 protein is CASTRTSGGSETQYF. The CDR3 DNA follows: TGTGCCAGTACCCGGACTAGCGGGGGTTCCGAGACCCAGTACTTC.

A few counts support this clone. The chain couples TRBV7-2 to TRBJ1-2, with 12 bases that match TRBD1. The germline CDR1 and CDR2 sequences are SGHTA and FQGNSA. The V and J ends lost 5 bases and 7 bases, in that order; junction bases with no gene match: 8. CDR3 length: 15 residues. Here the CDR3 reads CASSRPGTGGRGYTF. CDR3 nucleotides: TGTGCCAGCAGCCGTCCCGGGACAGGGGGCCGTGGCTACACCTTC.

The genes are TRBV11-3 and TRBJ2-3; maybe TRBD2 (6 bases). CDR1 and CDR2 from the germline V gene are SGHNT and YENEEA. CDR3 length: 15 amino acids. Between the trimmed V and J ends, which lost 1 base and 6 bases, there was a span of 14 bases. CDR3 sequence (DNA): TGTGCCAGCAGCTTAGGTTCCGGGAGAAGGGATACGCAGTATTTT. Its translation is CASSLGSGRRDTQYF.

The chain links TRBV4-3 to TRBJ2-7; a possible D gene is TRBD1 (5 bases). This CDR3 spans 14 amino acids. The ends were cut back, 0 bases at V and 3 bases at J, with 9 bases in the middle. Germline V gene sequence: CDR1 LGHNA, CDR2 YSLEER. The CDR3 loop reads CASSQDRDFYEQYF. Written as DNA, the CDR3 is TGCGCCAGCAGCCAAGACAGGGATTTCTACGAGCAGTACTTC.

The CDR3 protein is CASSCPDYLQETQYF. CDR3 nucleotides: TGTGCCAGCAGCTGCCCTGACTATTTGCAAGAGACCCAGTACTTC. The J gene is TRBJ2-5, the V gene TRBV5-4, with D possibly matching TRBD2 (5 bases). V was pared by 3 bases and J by 2 bases, with 14 bases between. The CDR3 totals 15 residues. The germline V gene encodes CDR1 SGHNT and CDR2 YYREEE (reference sequence).

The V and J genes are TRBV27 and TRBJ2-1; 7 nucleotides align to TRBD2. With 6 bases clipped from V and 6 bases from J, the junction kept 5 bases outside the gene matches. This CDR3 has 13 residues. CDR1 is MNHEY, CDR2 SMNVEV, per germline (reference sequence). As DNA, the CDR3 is TGTGCCAGCAGCATTGGGGGGGGCAATGAGCAGTTCTTC. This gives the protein CASSIGGGNEQFF.

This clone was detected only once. In nucleotides, the CDR3 is TGCGCCAGCAGCGACTATGGACAGGGGGTGGGCTACACCTTC. This sequence encodes CASSDYGQGVGYTF. The chain is built from TRBV5-1 and TRBJ1-2, with 10 bases identical to TRBD1. The CDR3 extends over 14 amino acids. Trimming cost V 4 bases and J 8 bases; bases outside gene matches: 8. Germline CDR1 is SGHRS and CDR2 is YFSETQ.